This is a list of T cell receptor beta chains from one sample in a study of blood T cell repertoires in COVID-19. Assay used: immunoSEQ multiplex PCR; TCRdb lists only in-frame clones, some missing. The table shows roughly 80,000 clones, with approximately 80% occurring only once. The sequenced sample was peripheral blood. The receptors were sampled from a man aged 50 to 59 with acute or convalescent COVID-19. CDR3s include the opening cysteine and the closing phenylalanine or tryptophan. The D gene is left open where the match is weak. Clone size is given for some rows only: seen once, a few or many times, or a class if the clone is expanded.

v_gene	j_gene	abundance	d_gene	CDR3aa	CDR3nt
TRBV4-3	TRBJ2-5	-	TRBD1	CASSYTSDRLETQYF	TGCGCCAGCAGCTACACCTCGGACAGGTTAGAGACCCAGTACTTC
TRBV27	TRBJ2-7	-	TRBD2	CASSPRKASGPSYEQYF	TGTGCCAGCAGTCCTCGAAAGGCTAGCGGGCCTTCCTACGAGCAGTACTTC
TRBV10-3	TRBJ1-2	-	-	CAIRSLGGYGYTF	TGTGCCATCAGGAGCCTAGGAGGTTATGGCTACACCTTC
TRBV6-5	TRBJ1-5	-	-	CAGDNSNQPQHF	TGTGCGGGGGACAATAGCAATCAGCCCCAGCATTTT
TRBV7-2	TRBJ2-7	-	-	CASSLVRTTTYEQYF	TGTGCCAGCAGCTTAGTTCGGACAACGACCTACGAGCAGTACTTC
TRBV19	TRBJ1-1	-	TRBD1	CASSIFSDRRSNTEAFF	TGTGCCAGTAGTATTTTTTCGGACAGGCGGTCGAACACTGAAGCTTTCTTT
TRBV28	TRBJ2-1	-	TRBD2	CASRPGLAGVNEQFF	TGTGCCAGCAGACCCGGACTAGCGGGAGTGAATGAGCAGTTCTTC
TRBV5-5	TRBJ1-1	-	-	CASSLMGLGTEAFF	TGTGCCAGCAGCTTGATGGGACTGGGCACTGAAGCTTTCTTT
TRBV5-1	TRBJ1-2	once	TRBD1	CASSAEDRRYTF	TGCGCCAGCAGCGCGGAGGACAGGCGCTACACCTTC
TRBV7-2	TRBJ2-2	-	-	CASSRSEGPGELFF	TGTGCCAGCAGCCGTAGTGAGGGTCCCGGGGAGCTGTTTTTT
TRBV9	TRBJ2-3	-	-	CASSPYSLLDTQYF	TGTGCCAGCAGCCCCTACTCGTTACTGGATACGCAGTATTTT
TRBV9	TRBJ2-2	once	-	CASSETGLNTGELFF	TGTGCCAGCAGCGAAACAGGGTTGAACACCGGGGAGCTGTTTTTT
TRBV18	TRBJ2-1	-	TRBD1	CASSPPGQGVGNEQFF	TGTGCCAGCTCACCACCGGGACAGGGGGTAGGCAATGAGCAGTTCTTC
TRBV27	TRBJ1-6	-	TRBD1	CASSRQGSYNSPLHF	TGTGCCAGCAGCAGACAGGGCTCCTATAATTCACCCCTCCACTTT
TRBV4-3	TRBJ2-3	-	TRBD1	CASSQVVTGTGDTDTQYF	TGCGCCAGCAGCCAAGTTGTAACCGGGACAGGAGATACAGATACGCAGTATTTT
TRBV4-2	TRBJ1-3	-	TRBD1	CASSPTLGTVSGNTIYF	TGTGCCAGCAGCCCGACCCTCGGGACAGTCTCTGGAAACACCATATATTTT
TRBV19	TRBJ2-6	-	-	CASSIRRDNRIDVLTF	TGTGCCAGTAGTATTCGCAGGGATAACCGGATCGACGTCCTGACTTTC
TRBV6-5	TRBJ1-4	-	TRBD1	CASRSGGRSLEKLFF	TGTGCCAGCAGGTCAGGGGGGAGAAGTTTAGAAAAACTGTTTTTT
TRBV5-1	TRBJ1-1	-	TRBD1	CASSPGTGNTEAFF	TGCGCCAGCAGCCCCGGGACAGGGAACACTGAAGCTTTCTTT
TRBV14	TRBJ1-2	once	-	CASSQTGWGSGYTF	TGTGCCAGCAGCCAGACAGGTTGGGGGTCTGGCTACACCTTC
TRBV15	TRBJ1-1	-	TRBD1	CATSRDRLRTGGTEAFF	TGTGCCACCAGCAGAGATCGACTACGGACAGGGGGCACTGAAGCTTTCTTT
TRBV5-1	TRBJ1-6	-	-	CASSFTGPIYNSPLHF	TGCGCCAGCAGCTTCACAGGGCCCATTTATAATTCACCCCTCCACTTT
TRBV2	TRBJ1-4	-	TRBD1	CASHSGTGGLELFF	TGTGCCAGCCATTCCGGGACAGGGGGCCTGGAACTGTTTTTT
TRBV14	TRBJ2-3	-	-	CASSQGSGRTDTQYF	TGTGCCAGCAGCCAAGGTTCAGGGCGCACAGATACGCAGTATTTT
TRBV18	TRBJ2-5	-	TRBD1	CASSPGTGEQETQYF	TGTGCCAGCTCACCAGGGACAGGGGAACAAGAGACCCAGTACTTC
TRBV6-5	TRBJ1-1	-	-	CASSPRTANTEAFF	TGTGCCAGCAGTCCCCGGACAGCAAACACTGAAGCTTTCTTT
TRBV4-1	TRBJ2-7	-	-	CASSQGGQGGQYF	TGCGCCAGCAGCCAAGGCGGCCAGGGCGGGCAGTACTTC
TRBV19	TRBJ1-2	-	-	CASSIEGPYGYTF	TGTGCCAGTAGTATTGAGGGCCCTTATGGCTACACCTTC
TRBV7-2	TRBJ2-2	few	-	CASNRGSTTGELFF	TGTGCCAGCAATCGGGGATCCACCACCGGGGAGCTGTTTTTT
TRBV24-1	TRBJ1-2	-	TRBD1	CATRATGDGFGYTF	TGTGCCACCAGGGCCACAGGGGATGGTTTTGGCTACACCTTC
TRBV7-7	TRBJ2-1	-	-	CASSLGTGRYNEQFF	TGTGCCAGCAGCTTAGGGACTGGCCGCTACAATGAGCAGTTCTTC